This T cell receptor beta chain was documented in a study of blood T cell repertoires in COVID-19. On the study more broadly: T cells, B-cell-depleted T cells, or PBMCs provided the cDNA or gDNA that served as material.

Generated by immunoSEQ multiplex PCR, the TCRdb table keeps only in-frame clones and is missing some. This sample carries 130,000 to 150,000 clones, 65% to 80% of them seen once, and the ten largest clones take more than 1.5%. V shed 3 bases and J 7 bases; nucleotides not matched to a gene: 8. CDR1 is SNHLY and CDR2 is FYNNEI in the germline V gene. CDR3 length equals 14 residues. This chain uses TRBV2 with TRBJ1-1, with 7 positions matching TRBD1. This TCR came from a woman aged 55-75 years with acute or convalescent COVID-19. The material sequenced was peripheral blood. The CDR3 is CASSDRGVTYEAFF. The CDR3 DNA follows: TGTGCCAGCAGTGACAGGGGGGTTACTTATGAAGCTTTCTTT.